The 20 T cell receptor beta chains reported below all come from one sample, sequenced in a study of T cell clonotyping in hematopoietic cell transplantation. Time point described: recipient sample about 28 days before transplant, after cytoreduction. TCRdb's copy holds only in-frame clones and misses some; the assay was immunoSEQ multiplex PCR. The table has some 50,000 clones, about four fifths seen once. The specimen was peripheral blood mononuclear cells, collected before stem cell transplant. The source of these receptors is a man in his 60s with myelodysplastic syndrome. Some clones in this sample may be carry-over from other donors' samples.

The chain carries TRBV7-6 and TRBJ2-2, with D maybe TRBD1 (5 bases). Germline CDR1 reads SGHVS; CDR2 reads FNYEAQ. Trimming removed 0 bases from V and 1 base from J, with 15 bases in between. This CDR3 comprises 18 residues. As DNA, the CDR3 is TGTGCCAGCAGCTTAGCGATTTATCAGGGTCTGAACACCGGGGAGCTGTTTTTT. Protein sequence: CASSLAIYQGLNTGELFF.

The chain employs TRBV15 and TRBJ2-7, with 15 positions matching TRBD2. CDR1 LNHNV and CDR2 YYDKDF come from the germline V gene (reference sequence). With 5 bases clipped from V and 4 bases from J, the junction kept 6 bases outside the gene matches. The CDR3 is made up of 16 amino acids. Here the CDR3 DNA reads TGTGCCACCAGCCGGGGACTAGCGGGGGGTGAGTACGAGCAGTACTTC. This gives the protein CATSRGLAGGEYEQYF.

This rearrangement joins TRBV7-2 to TRBJ1-5; D is possibly TRBD1 (5 bases). Germline V lookup: CDR1 SGHTA, CDR2 FQGNSA. The V end was cut by 5 bases, the J end by 4 bases, with 15 bases between. The CDR3 is 15 amino acids. The CDR3 DNA sequence: TGTGCCAGCAGCATTAAGGGGCTCGGAAATCAGCCCCAGCATTTT. It yields the protein CASSIKGLGNQPQHF.

This sequence joins TRBV5-6 and TRBJ2-7; D is possibly TRBD2 (6 bases). The CDR3 has 14 amino acids. Germline CDR1 SGHDT, CDR2 YYEEEE. Trimming cost V 2 bases and J 2 bases, with 11 bases left between them. The CDR3 DNA reads as TGTGCCAGCAGCTTTAGCGGTATTCCCTACGAGCAGTACTTC. Protein product: CASSFSGIPYEQYF.

The chain employs TRBV18 and TRBJ2-5; D gene ambiguous. The length of the CDR3 is 11 residues. Trimming shortened V by 2 bases and J by 9 bases, and 7 bases separated the two germline ends. Germline loops: CDR1 KGHSH, CDR2 LQKENI. This CDR3 reads CASSPDGPQYF. The CDR3 DNA follows: TGTGCCAGCTCACCAGACGGTCCCCAGTACTTC.

The V gene is TRBV19, the J gene TRBJ2-3; 8 bases agree with TRBD2. This CDR3 is built from 15 residues. V shed 3 bases, J shed 2 bases, and the junction held 4 bases outside the gene matches. The germline CDR1 and CDR2 sequences are LNHDA and SQIVND (reference sequence). This CDR3 reads CASSIGGGSTDTQYF. The CDR3 nucleotides read TGTGCCAGTAGTATCGGCGGGGGGTCCACAGATACGCAGTATTTT. Variable domain in full (rest from reference TRBV19 and TRBJ2-3): DGGITQSPKYLFRKEGQNVTLSCEQNLNHDAMYWYRQDPGQGLRLIYYSQIVNDFQKGDIAEGYSVSREKKESFPLTVTSAQKNPTAFYLCASSIGGGSTDTQYFGPGTRLTVL.

This clone was observed once. The chain recombines TRBV4-2 with TRBJ1-6; tentatively, D is TRBD1 (6 bases). The CDR3 is made up of 18 amino acids. The V end was cut by 0 bases, the J end by 4 bases, with 16 bases between. Germline CDR1 is LGHNA and CDR2 is YNFKEQ. The CDR3 nucleotides read TGTGCCAGCAGCCAAGATCTCCCTGGACAGTCTTATAATTCACCCCTCCACTTT. Residues: CASSQDLPGQSYNSPLHF.

The CDR3 DNA sequence: TGTGCCTGGAGAGCGGGGGGGATGGCAGAGACCCAGTACTTC. Translation: CAWRAGGMAETQYF. V is TRBV30 and J is TRBJ2-5; 10 bases fit TRBD2. CDR1 is GTSNPN, CDR2 SVGIG, per germline (reference sequence). The CDR3 runs 14 residues. V gave up 3 bases and J gave up 4 bases; unmatched junction bases: 5.

The chain couples TRBV9 to TRBJ2-2; 10 nucleotides agree with TRBD1. Germline V gene lookup returns CDR1 SGDLS and CDR2 YYNGEE. Unmatched junction bases numbered 6, after V lost 4 bases and J lost 6 bases. This CDR3 contains 15 residues. CDR3 region: CASSPQTGGPGELFF. The CDR3 nucleotides are TGTGCCAGCAGCCCCCAGACAGGGGGCCCCGGGGAGCTGTTTTTT. Full variable domain (rest looked up from reference TRBV9 and TRBJ2-2): DSGVTQTPKHLITATGQRVTLRCSPRSGDLSVYWYQQSLDQGLQFLIQYYNGEERAKGNILERFSAQQFPDLHSELNLSSLELGDSALYFCASSPQTGGPGELFFGEGSRLTVL.

This clone has only a few counts. The chain recombines TRBV6-1 with TRBJ2-3, with 8 bases identical to TRBD1. The V gene end was trimmed by 6 bases and the J gene end by 1 base; junction bases not matched to a gene: 3. CDR1 and CDR2 from the germline V gene are MNHNS and SASEGT. The CDR3 contains 14 residues. Here the CDR3 reads CASRDRVGTDTQYF. Written as DNA, the CDR3 is TGTGCCAGCAGGGACAGGGTGGGCACAGATACGCAGTATTTT.

This clone was seen a handful of times. V is TRBV19 and J is TRBJ1-1; D is uncertain. The CDR3 extends over 11 amino acids. Between the trimmed V and J ends, which lost 9 bases and 1 base, there was a span of 6 bases. Germline CDR1 reads LNHDA; CDR2 reads SQIVND (reference sequence). The CDR3 reads CASKGNTEAFF. The CDR3 region has the DNA TGTGCCAGCAAGGGGAACACTGAAGCTTTCTTT.

The chain uses TRBV2 and TRBJ2-7; TRBD1 matches 8 bases. From germline, CDR1 is SNHLY and CDR2 FYNNEI. The CDR3 covers 15 residues. V shed 6 bases and J 2 bases; nucleotides not matched to a gene: 9. CDR3 sequence (DNA): TGTGCCAGCAGCCAGACAGGGGACCCTCCCTACGAGCAGTACTTC. Translation gives CASSQTGDPPYEQYF.

V and J are TRBV7-2 and TRBJ2-2, with 12 bases aligning to TRBD2. The CDR3 totals 15 residues. Unmatched junction bases numbered 6, after V lost 7 bases and J lost 6 bases. CDR1 and CDR2 from the germline V gene are SGHTA and FQGNSA. The CDR3, as DNA: TGTGCCAGCACCCCTAGCGGGGGGGCCCCCGGGGAGCTGTTTTTT. Translating gives CASTPSGGAPGELFF. Combining the CDR3 with reference TRBV7-2 and TRBJ2-2 gives the whole variable domain GAGVSQSPSNKVTEKGKDVELRCDPISGHTALYWYRQSLGQGLEFLIYFQGNSAPDKSGLPSDRFSAERTGGSVSTLTIQRTQQEDSAVYLCASTPSGGAPGELFFGEGSRLTVL.

The J gene is TRBJ1-4, the V gene TRBV7-9; D is unresolved. V lost 3 bases and J lost 5, with 1 base in between. The CDR3 has 11 residues. From germline, CDR1 is SEHNR and CDR2 FQNEAQ (reference sequence). The DNA of the CDR3 is TGTGCCAGCAGCTTGAATGAAAAACTGTTTTTT. This translates into CASSLNEKLFF. Full variable domain (missing parts from reference TRBV7-9 and TRBJ1-4): DTGVSQNPRHKITKRGQNVTFRCDPISEHNRLYWYRQTLGQGPEFLTYFQNEAQLEKSRLLSDRFSAERPKGSFSTLEIQRTEQGDSAMYLCASSLNEKLFFGSGTQLSVL.

V is TRBV10-3 and J is TRBJ2-7, with 9 nucleotides matching TRBD1. Germline trimming cut 6 bases from V and 2 bases from J; bases unmatched to any gene: 8. The germline V gene encodes CDR1 ENHRY and CDR2 SYGVKD. The CDR3 runs to 15 residues. In nucleotides, the CDR3 is TGTGCCATCAGGACCCCGGACAGGGGACCCTACGAGCAGTACTTC. Its protein product is CAIRTPDRGPYEQYF.

The J gene is TRBJ2-4, the V gene TRBV27, with a weak D call TRBD2 (5 bases). V lost 0 bases to trimming and J lost 2 bases, with 14 bases between them. From germline, CDR1 is MNHEY and CDR2 SMNVEV (reference sequence). CDR3 size: 17 residues. The CDR3 region is CASSLSYGNGPKNIQYF. The CDR3 bases are TGTGCCAGCAGTTTATCTTACGGGAACGGGCCCAAAAACATTCAGTACTTC.

The chain links TRBV10-3 to TRBJ2-3, with 7 bases fitting TRBD1. Germline V lookup: CDR1 ENHRY, CDR2 SYGVKD. V lost 4 bases and J lost 4; bases outside the gene matches: 5. The CDR3 has 14 amino acids. The CDR3 region is CAISVGQVPDTQYF. CDR3 DNA: TGTGCCATCAGTGTCGGACAGGTCCCAGATACGCAGTATTTT.

This clone was seen once. The genes are TRBV7-9 and TRBJ2-7, with D possibly matching TRBD1 (5 bases). V lost 2 bases, J lost 0 bases, and 8 bases lay in between. Germline CDR1 is SEHNR and CDR2 is FQNEAQ (reference sequence). CDR3 length: 14 amino acids. The CDR3, as DNA: TGTGCCAGCAGCTTAAGACAGAACTCCTACGAGCAGTACTTC. Protein product: CASSLRQNSYEQYF.

The chain uses TRBV30 and TRBJ1-2, with 9 bases matching TRBD1. The CDR3 is 14 residues long. V lost 2 bases and J lost 8; bases outside the gene matches: 9. CDR1 and CDR2 from the germline V gene are GTSNPN and SVGIG (reference sequence). CDR3 coding DNA: TGTGCCTGGAGTTATCCCGGGACAGGGAACGGCTACACCTTC. It translates to CAWSYPGTGNGYTF.

The J gene is TRBJ1-1, the V gene TRBV6-5; TRBD1 aligns across 7 bases. The CDR3 is made up of 14 amino acids. Germline CDR1 and CDR2: MNHEY and SVGAGI. With V trimmed by 8 bases and J by 2 bases, 8 bases remained unmatched. The CDR3 DNA is TGTGCCAGCCAATATACAGGGGCCAACACTGAAGCTTTCTTT. This gives the protein CASQYTGANTEAFF.